One sample yielded the 20 T cell receptor beta chains listed below, sequenced in a study of cytomegalovirus exposure and HLA in healthy donors. Measured with immunoSEQ multiplex PCR; TCRdb has only the in-frame clones, and not every one. This table holds some 320,000 clones, about 90% found once. The source material was PBMCs. All receptors come from a woman aged 30 to 39 in good health and CMV-seropositive.

V is TRBV4-2 and J is TRBJ1-5; 7 bases map to TRBD1. The CDR3 is made up of 16 amino acids. From germline, CDR1 is LGHNA and CDR2 YNFKEQ. Trimming cost V 0 bases and J 4 bases; bases outside gene matches: 6. The CDR3 is CASSQDPGQINQPQHF. CDR3 nucleotide sequence: TGTGCCAGCAGCCAAGACCCGGGACAGATAAATCAGCCCCAGCATTTT.

This chain joins TRBV4-3 and TRBJ2-1; 13 bases agree with TRBD2. This CDR3 comprises 19 residues. The V segment lost 1 base and the J segment 7 bases; nucleotides outside the gene matches: 13. CDR1 is LGHNA and CDR2 is YSLEER in the germline V gene. The CDR3 nucleotides are TGCGCCAGCAGCCAAGTACGACTAGCGGGAGGTCTTGCGGGTAATGAGCAGTTCTTC. Protein sequence: CASSQVRLAGGLAGNEQFF.

As DNA, the CDR3 is TGTGCCAGCAGTCAAACAGGGGCTACAGGGACAGATACGCAGTATTTT. Translation: CASSQTGATGTDTQYF. The chain has TRBV4-2 and TRBJ2-3; 7 bases agree with TRBD1. Per the germline V gene, CDR1 is LGHNA and CDR2 is YNFKEQ. The CDR3 runs to 16 residues. V shed 6 bases, J shed 3 bases, and the junction held 12 bases outside the gene matches.

J is TRBJ2-7 and V is TRBV5-1; a possible D gene is TRBD1 (6 bases). Germline CDR1 reads SGHRS; CDR2 reads YFSETQ. The CDR3 is 15 amino acids. Trimming cost V 0 bases and J 3 bases, with 13 bases left between them. This CDR3 is CASSLDPGVSYEQYF. CDR3 nucleotides: TGCGCCAGCAGCTTGGATCCAGGGGTAAGCTACGAGCAGTACTTC.

This chain uses TRBV5-1 with TRBJ2-5, with 7 bases fitting TRBD1. V lost 4 bases, J lost 0 bases, and 9 bases stayed unmatched. Germline V gene lookup returns CDR1 SGHRS and CDR2 YFSETQ. There are 16 residues in the CDR3. CDR3 in DNA: TGCGCCAGCAGCAATGGACGACAGGGCAACCAAGAGACCCAGTACTTC. The encoded protein is CASSNGRQGNQETQYF.

The chain couples TRBV5-1 to TRBJ1-2; 8 nucleotides agree with TRBD1. The V gene end was trimmed by 10 bases and the J gene end by 1 base; junction bases not matched to a gene: 9. The CDR3 has 14 amino acids. In germline, CDR1 is SGHRS, CDR2 YFSETQ. The CDR3: CAPTGTGNNYGYTF. CDR3 sequence (DNA): TGCGCCCCTACCGGGACAGGTAATAACTATGGCTACACCTTC.

This clone showed up just once. The chain joins TRBV30 to TRBJ2-1; TRBD2 aligns across 10 bases. This CDR3 comprises 14 residues. Germline V gene sequence: CDR1 GTSNPN, CDR2 SVGIG (reference sequence). CDR3 region: CAFSGRTPYNEQFF. CDR3 DNA sequence: TGTGCTTTTAGCGGGAGGACCCCCTACAATGAGCAGTTCTTC.

This chain connects TRBV9 to TRBJ2-7; no firm D call. The CDR3 runs 17 residues. The V end was cut by 0 bases, the J end by 2 bases, with 18 bases between. Germline V gene data show CDR1 as SGDLS and CDR2 as YYNGEE. CDR3 nucleotide sequence: TGTGCCAGCAGCGTAGCTCGGTCCGGTGAAGCACCCTACGAGCAGTACTTC. Protein sequence: CASSVARSGEAPYEQYF.

The CDR3 DNA is TGTGCCAGCAGCTTGGTATTCTACGAGCAGTACTTC. Protein sequence: CASSLVFYEQYF. The J gene is TRBJ2-7, the V gene TRBV5-6; no definite D call. Trimming shortened V by 0 bases and J by 3 bases, and 4 bases separated the two germline ends. This CDR3 spans 12 amino acids. Germline loops: CDR1 SGHDT, CDR2 YYEEEE.

The rearrangement links TRBV7-3 to TRBJ1-1, with D perhaps TRBD1 (5 bases). The CDR3 contains 14 residues. The V gene's germline CDR1 is SGHTA and CDR2 FQGTGA. Trimming stripped 3 bases from V and 1 base from J, with 9 bases between. The CDR3 DNA reads as TGTGCCAGCAGCTTGGGACCTGGGAACACTGAAGCTTTCTTT. Translated, it gives CASSLGPGNTEAFF. Complete variable domain (other parts from reference TRBV7-3 and TRBJ1-1): GAGVSQTPSNKVTEKGKYVELRCDPISGHTALYWYRQSLGQGPEFLIYFQGTGAADDSGLPNDRFFAVRPEGSVSTLKIQRTERGDSAVYLCASSLGPGNTEAFFGQGTRLTVV.

This clone has just a few counts. This chain links TRBV29-1 with TRBJ1-1; D perhaps matches TRBD1 (6 bases). Germline CDR1 SQVTM, CDR2 ANQGSEA. Trimming removed 4 bases at V and 8 bases at J, with 17 bases between. The CDR3 loop spans 13 amino acids. CDR3 loop: CSVVMGGATEAFF. Here the CDR3 DNA reads TGCAGCGTTGTGATGGGGGGCGCAACCGAAGCTTTCTTT.

The gene calls are TRBV10-2 and TRBJ1-2, with a tentative D call TRBD1 (5 bases). The germline V gene encodes CDR1 WSHSY and CDR2 SAAADI. The V end lost 6 bases, the J end lost 7 bases, and 15 bases lay between the germline ends. The CDR3 has 13 amino acids. Here the CDR3 DNA reads TGCGCCAGCAGAGGTGGTCAGACAGCTGGCTACACCTTC. Residues: CASRGGQTAGYTF.

The chain recombines TRBV1 with TRBJ2-1; TRBD2 is the table's D call and was not checked against the DNA. TRBV1 represents a pseudogene. The CDR3 length is 18 residues. The CDR3 DNA is TGCACCAGCAGCCATAGACTAGCGGGACCCACCTACGGCAATGAGCAGTTCTTC. Protein: CTSSHRLAGPTYGNEQFF.

J is TRBJ2-7 and V is TRBV5-1; 7 nucleotides line up with TRBD1. With V trimmed by 4 bases and J by 2 bases, 6 bases remained unmatched. The V gene's germline CDR1 is SGHRS and CDR2 YFSETQ. The CDR3 length is 14 residues. The CDR3 sequence: CASSMGTETYEQYF. The CDR3 DNA follows: TGCGCCAGCAGCATGGGGACAGAAACCTACGAGCAGTACTTC.

V gene TRBV27 combines with J gene TRBJ1-1; weak D call: TRBD1 (5 bases). This CDR3 spans 15 amino acids. Germline lookup yields CDR1 MNHEY and CDR2 SMNVEV (reference sequence). The V end was cut by 5 bases, the J end by 1 base, with 14 bases between. As DNA, the CDR3 is TGTGCCAGCAGTCTCCTGGGGAGGGGGAACACTGAAGCTTTCTTT. This translates into CASSLLGRGNTEAFF.

The V gene is TRBV27, the J gene TRBJ2-5; 13 bases agree with TRBD2. Germline V gene data show CDR1 as MNHEY and CDR2 as SMNVEV (reference sequence). The CDR3 contains 16 residues. V shed 4 bases and J 4 bases; nucleotides not matched to a gene: 6. Written as DNA, the CDR3 is TGTGCCAGCAGTTCAGGACTAGCGGGAGTCGGAGAGACCCAGTACTTC. Translation gives CASSSGLAGVGETQYF.

The chain has TRBV6-5 and TRBJ2-7, with TRBD1 matching over 7 bases. The V gene end was trimmed by 6 bases and the J gene end by 2 bases; junction bases not matched to a gene: 7. The CDR3 spans 14 residues. The germline gives CDR1 MNHEY, CDR2 SVGAGI. CDR3 in amino acids: CASRPGTATYEQYF. CDR3 DNA sequence: TGTGCCAGCAGACCCGGGACAGCGACCTACGAGCAGTACTTC.

V and J are TRBV9 and TRBJ2-1; 8 nucleotides line up with TRBD2. Per germline, CDR1 SGDLS and CDR2 YYNGEE. Trimming at V came to 3 bases and at J to 2 bases, leaving 7 bases not matched to a gene. The CDR3 extends over 16 amino acids. The CDR3 is CASSATGGKTYNEQFF. DNA of the CDR3: TGTGCCAGCAGCGCCACGGGGGGGAAGACCTACAATGAGCAGTTCTTC. Based on the CDR3 plus reference TRBV9 and TRBJ2-1, the full variable domain is DSGVTQTPKHLITATGQRVTLRCSPRSGDLSVYWYQQSLDQGLQFLIQYYNGEERAKGNILERFSAQQFPDLHSELNLSSLELGDSALYFCASSATGGKTYNEQFFGPGTRLTVL.

The chain has TRBV9 and TRBJ2-3; TRBD2 aligns across 11 bases. Germline V lookup: CDR1 SGDLS, CDR2 YYNGEE. The V segment lost 3 bases and the J segment 0 bases; nucleotides outside the gene matches: 12. The CDR3 consists of 19 residues. CDR3 in amino acids: CASSGLAGLHSTSTDTQYF. The CDR3 DNA reads as TGTGCCAGCAGCGGACTAGCGGGACTCCACTCAACTAGCACAGATACGCAGTATTTT. The whole variable domain, filled in from reference TRBV9 and TRBJ2-3, reads DSGVTQTPKHLITATGQRVTLRCSPRSGDLSVYWYQQSLDQGLQFLIQYYNGEERAKGNILERFSAQQFPDLHSELNLSSLELGDSALYFCASSGLAGLHSTSTDTQYFGPGTRLTVL.

The chain uses TRBV5-1 and TRBJ1-4; D ambiguous. This CDR3 contains 15 residues. V dropped 0 bases and J dropped 8 bases, with 14 bases sitting between them. Looked up from germline, CDR1 is SGHRS and CDR2 is YFSETQ. CDR3 residues: CASSLASGLGEKLFF. The CDR3 region has the DNA TGCGCCAGCAGCTTGGCGTCGGGGTTAGGGGAAAAACTGTTTTTT.